These 30 T cell receptor beta chains came from one sample sequenced in a study of T cell responses to AZD1222 COVID-19 vaccine. Using immunoSEQ multiplex PCR, the repertoire was profiled, and TCRdb retains in-frame clones only, with some absent. The table shows fewer than 90,000 clones, with 88% occurring only once. Sequenced material: peripheral blood, taken 28 days after the second AZD1222 dose. The origin of the receptors is an adult who received the AZD1222 COVID-19 vaccine.

This clone was counted between two and nine times. The chain couples TRBV6-5 to TRBJ2-2; D is perhaps TRBD2 (5 bases). CDR1 is MNHEY, CDR2 SVGAGI, per germline. CDR3 length: 15 amino acids. The V gene lost 4 bases and the J gene lost 1 base, with 10 bases spanning the gap. The CDR3 here is CASSLAIENTGELFF. CDR3 coding DNA: TGTGCCAGCAGTTTAGCGATCGAGAACACCGGGGAGCTGTTTTTT.

The V gene is TRBV25-1, the J gene TRBJ2-7, with D perhaps TRBD2 (6 bases). This CDR3 comprises 13 residues. Trimming shortened V by 10 bases and J by 0 bases, and 13 bases separated the two germline ends. The germline V gene encodes CDR1 MGHDK and CDR2 SYGVNS. The CDR3: CATWGSGSYEQYF. The DNA of the CDR3 is TGTGCCACCTGGGGTAGCGGCTCCTACGAGCAGTACTTC.

J is TRBJ2-2 and V is TRBV19; D gene unclear. The CDR3 contains 14 residues. The V end was cut by 2 bases, the J end by 3 bases, with 7 bases between. CDR1 and CDR2 from the germline V gene are LNHDA and SQIVND (reference sequence). CDR3 region: CASSIRVHTGELFF. The CDR3 coding sequence is TGTGCCAGTAGTATAAGGGTCCACACCGGGGAGCTGTTTTTT.

The chain has TRBV7-2 and TRBJ2-1; 8 bases are shared with TRBD2. The CDR3 runs to 16 residues. Germline lookup yields CDR1 SGHTA and CDR2 FQGNSA. V dropped 1 base and J dropped 6; count of bases not matched to a gene: 8. CDR3: CASSLEGTAGVNEQFF. In DNA, the CDR3 is TGTGCCAGCAGCTTAGAGGGTACAGCGGGAGTCAATGAGCAGTTCTTC.

This chain uses TRBV11-3 with TRBJ2-2; TRBD1 or TRBD2 may be the D gene (5 bases each). CDR1 and CDR2 from the germline V gene are SGHNT and YENEEA. V lost 6 bases to trimming and J lost 8 bases, with 19 bases between them. CDR3 length equals 15 residues. In DNA, the CDR3 is TGTGCCAGCAGTTTACAAACAGGAGCGGCTGGGGAGCTGTTTTTT. As protein: CASSLQTGAAGELFF.

The chain couples TRBV9 to TRBJ2-3, with unresolved D. The germline V and J ends were trimmed by 4 bases and 8 bases, with 14 bases remaining between them. Per the germline V gene, CDR1 is SGDLS and CDR2 is YYNGEE. The CDR3 is 13 amino acids. Written as DNA, the CDR3 is TGTGCCAGCAGCCCATACCCGAAAGGTACGCAGTATTTT. Its protein product is CASSPYPKGTQYF.

This clone was seen only once. The V and J genes are TRBV21-1 and TRBJ1-6. TRBV21-1 is marked as a pseudogene. This CDR3 region has 17 residues. CDR3 DNA sequence: TGTGCCAGCAGCAAAGTGGATCCGAGCTCCTATAATTCACCCCTCCACTTT. This gives the protein CASSKVDPSSYNSPLHF.

The chain is built from TRBV10-2 and TRBJ2-7; D remains ambiguous. The CDR3 extends over 14 amino acids. V was pared by 7 bases and J by 0 bases, with 13 bases between. Germline lookup yields CDR1 WSHSY and CDR2 SAAADI. The DNA for the CDR3 is TGCGCCAGCAAGGTGCGGCTCCACTCCTACGAGCAGTACTTC. It specifies CASKVRLHSYEQYF.

CDR3 sequence (DNA): TGCGCCAGCAAGACAGGGAGGTCCTACGAGCAGTACTTC. Its protein is CASKTGRSYEQYF. V and J are TRBV5-1 and TRBJ2-7; possibly TRBD1 for D (7 bases). The CDR3 extends over 13 amino acids. V lost 6 bases to trimming and J lost 1 base, with 11 bases between them. Germline V gene lookup returns CDR1 SGHRS and CDR2 YFSETQ.

This CDR3 reads CASSIRSSGTYEQYF. The DNA for the CDR3 is TGTGCCAGTAGTATAAGGTCTAGCGGCACCTACGAGCAGTACTTC. The chain employs TRBV19 and TRBJ2-7, with 7 bases lining up with TRBD2. This CDR3 has 15 amino acids. Per the germline V gene, CDR1 is LNHDA and CDR2 is SQIVND (reference sequence). V dropped 2 bases and J dropped 2; count of bases not matched to a gene: 6.

This CDR3 reads CASSIDRSGGINEKLFF. The CDR3 DNA reads as TGTGCCAGTAGTATAGATCGTTCGGGTGGCATTAATGAAAAACTGTTTTTT. The rearrangement joins TRBV19 to TRBJ1-4; D uncertain. This CDR3 region has 17 residues. Trimming stripped 0 bases from V and 4 bases from J, with 15 bases between. Germline V gene lookup returns CDR1 LNHDA and CDR2 SQIVND (reference sequence).

V usage is TRBV28 and J usage is TRBJ2-1; 11 nucleotides agree with TRBD2. Germline V gene sequence: CDR1 MDHEN, CDR2 SYDVKM. This CDR3 spans 15 amino acids. J was trimmed by 7 bases and V by 6 bases; bases with no gene match: 8. CDR3 DNA: TGTGCCAGCAGGGGTAGCGGGAGGGCCCTTAATGAGCAGTTCTTC. Translation: CASRGSGRALNEQFF.

The rearrangement uses TRBV29-1 and TRBJ1-1, with D unresolved. Looked up from germline, CDR1 is SQVTM and CDR2 is ANQGSEA. The CDR3 consists of 13 residues. The V end lost 4 bases, the J end lost 4 bases, and 13 bases lay between the germline ends. CDR3 amino acids: CSVAKGSGTEAFF. The CDR3, as DNA: TGCAGCGTTGCTAAGGGATCGGGCACTGAAGCTTTCTTT.

The table lists this clone with a few counts. The chain combines TRBV30 with TRBJ2-2, with TRBD2 as a possible D gene (7 bases). There are 16 residues in the CDR3. Per the germline V gene, CDR1 is GTSNPN and CDR2 is SVGIG (reference sequence). With 0 bases removed from V and 3 bases from J, the gap between germline ends came to 14 bases. CDR3 amino acids: CAWSVGGGPYTGELFF. The CDR3, as DNA: TGTGCCTGGAGTGTAGGGGGAGGGCCTTACACCGGGGAGCTGTTTTTT.

The chain recombines TRBV19 with TRBJ1-5, with 10 bases lining up with TRBD1. Germline lookup yields CDR1 LNHDA and CDR2 SQIVND (reference sequence). The V gene end was trimmed by 7 bases and the J gene end by 7 bases; junction bases not matched to a gene: 13. This CDR3 has 16 amino acids. For the CDR3, the DNA is TGTGCCAGTACCACCTTCGAAGGACAGGGGGTACAGCCCCAGCATTTT. Amino acid sequence: CASTTFEGQGVQPQHF.

This chain connects TRBV28 to TRBJ2-2; D ambiguous. The CDR3 spans 10 residues. The V and J ends lost 10 bases and 5 bases respectively, with 5 bases between them. CDR1 and CDR2 from the germline V gene are MDHEN and SYDVKM. CDR3 bases: TGTGCCAACGAAACCGGGGAGCTGTTTTTT. Amino acid sequence: CANETGELFF.

This sequence joins TRBV2 and TRBJ1-5; TRBD1 is a possible D gene (5 bases). The CDR3 is made up of 14 amino acids. Deletions cut 6 bases from V and 3 bases from J, with 12 bases between. CDR1 and CDR2 from the germline V gene are SNHLY and FYNNEI. The CDR3 sequence: CASSSQGLNQPQHF. The CDR3 nucleotides are TGTGCCAGCAGCTCTCAGGGTCTCAATCAGCCCCAGCATTTT.

This clone was recorded only once. The CDR3 here is CASKAQQGRTEAFF. CDR3 nucleotides: TGTGCCAGCAAGGCTCAGCAGGGTAGGACTGAAGCTTTCTTT. This sequence joins TRBV14 and TRBJ1-1, with D tentatively TRBD1 (5 bases). V gave up 7 bases and J gave up 5 bases, with 17 bases separating them. Germline CDR1 reads SGHDN; CDR2 reads FVKESK. This CDR3 region has 14 residues. The whole variable domain, filled in from reference TRBV14 and TRBJ1-1, reads EAGVTQFPSHSVIEKGQTVTLRCDPISGHDNLYWYRRVMGKEIKFLLHFVKESKQDESGMPNNRFLAERTGGTYSTLKVQPAELEDSGVYFCASKAQQGRTEAFFGQGTRLTVV.

This chain joins TRBV6-1 and TRBJ2-3; unclear D gene. V lost 5 bases to trimming and J lost 6 bases, with 12 bases between them. Germline-derived CDR1 and CDR2 are MNHNS and SASEGT. This CDR3 has 13 amino acids. The chain's CDR3 is CASSTPPSDTQYF. As DNA, the CDR3 is TGTGCCAGCAGTACCCCCCCCTCGGATACGCAGTATTTT.

The rearrangement links TRBV19 to TRBJ1-4; no definite D call. CDR3 length: 15 residues. Germline V gene lookup returns CDR1 LNHDA and CDR2 SQIVND (reference sequence). V gave up 4 bases and J gave up 0 bases, with 9 bases separating them. CDR3 DNA: TGTGCCAGTAGTAGCCTCCCTGCAACTAATGAAAAACTGTTTTTT. Translating it yields CASSSLPATNEKLFF.

This chain uses TRBV7-8 with TRBJ1-4, with D uncertain. CDR1 and CDR2 from the germline V gene are SGHVS and FQNEAQ. This CDR3 spans 15 amino acids. V lost 5 bases to trimming and J lost 5 bases, with 15 bases between them. The CDR3 loop is CASSPTPGLNEKLFF. CDR3 DNA sequence: TGTGCCAGCAGCCCCACACCAGGTTTAAATGAAAAACTGTTTTTT.

The chain uses TRBV6-5 and TRBJ2-1; D might be TRBD1 (6 bases). CDR1 is MNHEY, CDR2 SVGAGI, per germline. The CDR3 spans 13 residues. The V and J ends lost 5 bases and 8 bases respectively, with 13 bases between them. The CDR3 loop reads CASSRDTVYEQFF. For the CDR3, the DNA is TGTGCCAGCAGTAGGGACACTGTTTATGAGCAGTTCTTC.

The CDR3 loop is CASSEVLAGSNEQFF. The CDR3 DNA reads as TGTGCCAGCAGTGAAGTCCTAGCGGGAAGTAATGAGCAGTTCTTC. The chain recombines TRBV2 with TRBJ2-1; TRBD2 agrees at 9 bases. The V and J ends lost 1 base and 7 bases, in that order; junction bases with no gene match: 5. CDR3 length equals 15 residues. Germline CDR1 and CDR2: SNHLY and FYNNEI.

As DNA, the CDR3 is TGCGCCAGCAGCCAATTTTGGGTATCGGGACAAGAGACCCAGTACTTC. It yields the protein CASSQFWVSGQETQYF. The J gene is TRBJ2-5, the V gene TRBV4-1; tentatively, D is TRBD2 (5 bases). The CDR3 spans 16 residues. Germline V gene data show CDR1 as MGHRA and CDR2 as YSYEKL. V dropped 2 bases and J dropped 2 bases, with 15 bases sitting between them.

The J gene is TRBJ1-6, the V gene TRBV5-1; 7 positions match TRBD1. Germline CDR1 and CDR2: SGHRS and YFSETQ. V was clipped by 1 base and J by 8 bases; unmatched bases: 0. There are 13 residues in the CDR3. The CDR3 loop is CASSLTGDSPLHF. The CDR3 region has the DNA TGCGCCAGCAGCTTGACAGGGGATTCACCCCTCCACTTT.

The genes are TRBV6-4 and TRBJ2-3; D not resolved. This CDR3 region has 14 residues. CDR1 is MRHNA and CDR2 is SNTAGT in the germline V gene. Between the trimmed V and J ends, which lost 4 bases and 1 base, there was a span of 9 bases. The CDR3 is CASSARRGTDTQYF. CDR3 DNA: TGTGCCAGCAGTGCCCGGAGAGGCACAGATACGCAGTATTTT.

The V and J genes are TRBV3-1 (or the pseudogene TRBV3-2) and TRBJ1-3; D gene ambiguous. Germline CDR1 reads LGHDT; CDR2 reads YNNKEL (reference sequence). V lost 4 bases and J lost 3, with 13 bases in between. The CDR3 extends over 15 amino acids. The CDR3 DNA is TGTGCCAGCAGCCGCACGGTAACCAATGGAAACACCATATATTTT. The encoded protein is CASSRTVTNGNTIYF.

V usage is TRBV18 and J usage is TRBJ2-3; D gene uncertain. Germline CDR1 and CDR2: KGHSH and LQKENI. The CDR3 contains 16 residues. Trimming left V 5 bases short and J 2 bases short, with 17 bases between. Here the CDR3 DNA reads TGTGCCAGCTCAGTCCGGGCCCACGGCCTCACAGATACGCAGTATTTT. Amino acids: CASSVRAHGLTDTQYF.

The chain carries TRBV27 and TRBJ2-7; D may be TRBD1 (6 bases). V was cut by 6 bases and J by 6 bases, with 30 bases left in between. Germline V gene sequence: CDR1 MNHEY, CDR2 SMNVEV (reference sequence). CDR3 length: 18 residues. The CDR3 DNA is TGTGCCAGCAGCCCCCCACCGGAGTTTAATGTCAGGGGATTCGAGCAGTACTTC. This sequence encodes CASSPPPEFNVRGFEQYF.

The J gene is TRBJ2-1, the V gene TRBV6-4, with 10 bases that match TRBD2. There are 15 residues in the CDR3. CDR1 is MRHNA and CDR2 is SNTAGT in the germline V gene. V gave up 5 bases and J gave up 8 bases; unmatched junction bases: 9. The chain's CDR3 is CASSPQAGGPDEQFF. CDR3 sequence (DNA): TGTGCCAGCAGTCCCCAAGCGGGAGGGCCCGATGAGCAGTTCTTC.